These T cell receptor beta chains were read from a single sample in a study of blood T cell repertoires in COVID-19. The method was immunoSEQ multiplex PCR; TCRdb's version includes in-frame clones alone and lacks a portion of them. The data show around 300,000 clones, roughly 85% seen once. The sequenced sample was peripheral blood. Receptors originate from a human donor in a cohort sampled during active COVID-19. CDR3s include the opening cysteine and the closing phenylalanine or tryptophan. D genes are given only for firm matches. Expanded clones are given a class, and other clones once, few, many or no size at all.

clone_size: few
j_call: TRBJ2-2
v_call: TRBV2
d_call: .
cdr3_aa: CASIPLRNTGELFF
cdr3_nt: TGTGCCAGCATCCCCCTTAGGAACACCGGGGAGCTGTTTTTT

clone_size: .
j_call: TRBJ1-1
v_call: TRBV7-9
d_call: .
cdr3_aa: CASSPSVRGNTEAFF
cdr3_nt: TGTGCCAGCAGCCCAAGCGTCAGGGGGAACACTGAAGCTTTCTTT

clone_size: .
j_call: TRBJ2-7
v_call: TRBV2
d_call: .
cdr3_aa: CASRTGIYYEQYF
cdr3_nt: TGTGCCAGCAGAACAGGTATCTACTACGAGCAGTACTTC

clone_size: .
j_call: TRBJ1-4
v_call: TRBV24-1
d_call: .
cdr3_aa: CATGDNTATNEKLFF
cdr3_nt: TGTGCCACCGGGGACAACACCGCAACTAATGAAAAACTGTTTTTT

clone_size: .
j_call: TRBJ1-5
v_call: TRBV3-1/TRBV3-2
d_call: .
cdr3_aa: CASSGTYPGNQPQHF
cdr3_nt: TGTGCCAGCAGCGGGACTTACCCGGGGAATCAGCCCCAGCATTTT

clone_size: .
j_call: TRBJ2-1
v_call: TRBV6-4
d_call: TRBD1
cdr3_aa: CASSDSGTGIGEQFF
cdr3_nt: TGTGCCAGCAGTGACTCCGGGACAGGGATCGGTGAGCAGTTCTTC

clone_size: .
j_call: TRBJ2-6
v_call: TRBV27
d_call: TRBD1
cdr3_aa: CASSQRTGSGANVLTF
cdr3_nt: TGTGCCAGCAGCCAAAGGACAGGGTCTGGGGCCAACGTCCTGACTTTC

clone_size: once
j_call: TRBJ1-4
v_call: TRBV3-1/TRBV3-2
d_call: TRBD1
cdr3_aa: CASSLGDRGGRKLFF
cdr3_nt: TGTGCCAGCAGCCTCGGGGACAGGGGGGGCCGAAAACTGTTTTTT

clone_size: .
j_call: TRBJ2-5
v_call: TRBV5-1
d_call: TRBD2
cdr3_aa: CASRDGTSGSQETQYF
cdr3_nt: TGCGCCAGCAGGGATGGGACTAGCGGGAGCCAAGAGACCCAGTACTTC

clone_size: .
j_call: TRBJ1-1
v_call: TRBV5-5
d_call: .
cdr3_aa: CASSQRGRNTEAFF
cdr3_nt: TGTGCCAGCAGCCAACGGGGGAGAAACACTGAAGCTTTCTTT

clone_size: .
j_call: TRBJ1-6
v_call: TRBV5-8
d_call: TRBD1
cdr3_aa: CASSLGQAGSPLHF
cdr3_nt: TGTGCCAGCAGCTTAGGACAGGCAGGTTCACCCCTCCACTTT

clone_size: .
j_call: TRBJ2-1
v_call: TRBV6-5
d_call: .
cdr3_aa: CASTLSPSSYNEQFF
cdr3_nt: TGTGCCAGCACCCTTTCACCGAGCTCCTACAATGAGCAGTTCTTC

clone_size: .
j_call: TRBJ1-1
v_call: TRBV28
d_call: .
cdr3_aa: CASSLRGLVEAFF
cdr3_nt: TGTGCCAGCAGTTTAAGGGGTTTAGTTGAAGCTTTCTTT

clone_size: .
j_call: TRBJ2-2
v_call: TRBV5-4
d_call: .
cdr3_aa: CASSHRGSIAGELFF
cdr3_nt: TGTGCCAGCAGCCACCGAGGTTCTATTGCCGGGGAGCTGTTTTTT

clone_size: once
j_call: TRBJ2-5
v_call: TRBV19
d_call: TRBD2
cdr3_aa: CASSYGRGGTQYF
cdr3_nt: TGTGCCAGTTCGTACGGGAGGGGAGGGACCCAGTACTTC

clone_size: few
j_call: TRBJ2-5
v_call: TRBV21-1
d_call: .
cdr3_aa: CASSKVVEGEETQYF
cdr3_nt: TGTGCCAGCAGCAAAGTCGTAGAGGGAGAAGAGACCCAGTACTTC

clone_size: once
j_call: TRBJ1-4
v_call: TRBV5-1
d_call: TRBD1
cdr3_aa: CASSLWGQDREKLFF
cdr3_nt: TGCGCCAGCAGCCTATGGGGACAGGATCGTGAAAAACTGTTTTTT

clone_size: .
j_call: TRBJ2-6
v_call: TRBV7-3
d_call: .
cdr3_aa: CASSFRGAGANVLTF
cdr3_nt: TGTGCCAGCAGCTTCAGGGGCGCTGGGGCCAACGTCCTGACTTTC

clone_size: .
j_call: TRBJ2-7
v_call: TRBV6-5
d_call: TRBD1
cdr3_aa: CASSGTDYEQYF
cdr3_nt: TGTGCCAGTTCCGGGACAGATTACGAGCAGTACTTC

clone_size: .
j_call: TRBJ1-6
v_call: TRBV27
d_call: TRBD1
cdr3_aa: CASSFLQGNSPLHF
cdr3_nt: TGTGCCAGCAGTTTTCTACAGGGGAATTCACCCCTCCACTTT

clone_size: .
j_call: TRBJ2-7
v_call: TRBV7-2
d_call: .
cdr3_aa: CASSLMGGGSYEQYF
cdr3_nt: TGTGCCAGCAGCTTAATGGGAGGGGGCTCCTACGAGCAGTACTTC

clone_size: once
j_call: TRBJ2-5
v_call: TRBV10-3
d_call: .
cdr3_aa: CAISDLGETQYF
cdr3_nt: TGTGCCATCAGCGACTTGGGAGAGACCCAGTACTTC

clone_size: .
j_call: TRBJ1-1
v_call: TRBV29-1
d_call: TRBD1
cdr3_aa: CSVAPDRVNTEAFF
cdr3_nt: TGCAGCGTTGCCCCCGACAGGGTGAACACTGAAGCTTTCTTT

clone_size: .
j_call: TRBJ2-7
v_call: TRBV7-8
d_call: TRBD1
cdr3_aa: CASNRDRVPPGYEQYF
cdr3_nt: TGTGCCAGCAACCGGGACAGGGTACCGCCTGGCTACGAGCAGTACTTC

clone_size: .
j_call: TRBJ2-1
v_call: TRBV7-2
d_call: .
cdr3_aa: CASSLDMRVQNEQFF
cdr3_nt: TGTGCCAGCAGCTTAGATATGCGGGTTCAAAATGAGCAGTTCTTC

clone_size: .
j_call: TRBJ2-2
v_call: TRBV12-3/TRBV12-4
d_call: .
cdr3_aa: CASLLRYTGELFF
cdr3_nt: TGTGCCAGCCTACTGAGATATACCGGGGAGCTGTTTTTT

clone_size: .
j_call: TRBJ2-5
v_call: TRBV7-2
d_call: TRBD2
cdr3_aa: CASSRLHLAGETQYF
cdr3_nt: TGTGCCAGCAGCCGCCTTCATCTAGCGGGAGAGACCCAGTACTTC